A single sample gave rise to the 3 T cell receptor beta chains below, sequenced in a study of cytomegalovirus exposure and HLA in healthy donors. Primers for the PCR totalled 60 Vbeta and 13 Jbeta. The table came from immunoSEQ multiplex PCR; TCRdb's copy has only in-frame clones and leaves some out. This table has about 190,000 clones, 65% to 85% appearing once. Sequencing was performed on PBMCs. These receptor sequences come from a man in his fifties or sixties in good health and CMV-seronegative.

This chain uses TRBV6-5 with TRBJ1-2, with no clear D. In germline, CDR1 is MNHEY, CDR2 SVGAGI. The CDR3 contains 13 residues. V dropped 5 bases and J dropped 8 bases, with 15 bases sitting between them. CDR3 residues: CASSENVRYGYTF. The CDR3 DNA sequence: TGTGCCAGCAGTGAAAACGTCAGGTACGGCTACACCTTC.

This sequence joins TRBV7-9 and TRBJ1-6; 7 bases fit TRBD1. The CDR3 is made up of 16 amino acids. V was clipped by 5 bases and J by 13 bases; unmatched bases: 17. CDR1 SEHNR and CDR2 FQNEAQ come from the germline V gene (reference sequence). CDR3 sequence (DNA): TGTGCCAGCAGCCAAACTGACAGGGCCCAAGTTGGGCCCCTCCACTTT. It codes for CASSQTDRAQVGPLHF.

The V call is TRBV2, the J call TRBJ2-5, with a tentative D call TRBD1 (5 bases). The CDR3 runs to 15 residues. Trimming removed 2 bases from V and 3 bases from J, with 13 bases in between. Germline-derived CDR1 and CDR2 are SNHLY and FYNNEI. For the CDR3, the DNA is TGTGCCAGCAGTGAAATATCAGGGTCAAAAGAGACCCAGTACTTC. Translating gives CASSEISGSKETQYF.